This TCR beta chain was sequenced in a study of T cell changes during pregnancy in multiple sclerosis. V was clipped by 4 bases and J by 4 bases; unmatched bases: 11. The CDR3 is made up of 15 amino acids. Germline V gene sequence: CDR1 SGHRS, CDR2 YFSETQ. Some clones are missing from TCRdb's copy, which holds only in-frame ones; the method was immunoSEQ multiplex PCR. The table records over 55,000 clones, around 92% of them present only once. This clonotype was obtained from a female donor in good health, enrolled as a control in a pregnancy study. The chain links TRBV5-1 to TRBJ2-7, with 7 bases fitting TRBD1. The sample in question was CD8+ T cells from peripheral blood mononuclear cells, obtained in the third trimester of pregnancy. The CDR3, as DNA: TGCGCCAGCAGCCACCTCTCAGGACAGGAATACGAGCAGTACTTC. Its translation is CASSHLSGQEYEQYF.